The T cell receptor (beta chain) described here comes from a study of blood T cell repertoires in COVID-19. V gave up 8 bases and J gave up 6 bases, with 11 bases separating them. The CDR3 consists of 12 residues. In germline, CDR1 is SNHLY, CDR2 FYNNEI. Sequencing used immunoSEQ multiplex PCR; TCRdb keeps in-frame clones, though not all of them. This repertoire shows some 110,000 clones, around 86% found once; its top ten account for roughly 15%. The source of this sequence is a man aged 50-60 years with acute or convalescent COVID-19. The sequenced material came from peripheral blood. The V gene is TRBV2, the J gene TRBJ1-5; the D is unclear. The CDR3 nucleotides are TGTGCCAGCGGGCTTACCCTTCAGCCCCAGCATTTT. Protein sequence: CASGLTLQPQHF.